The 9 T cell receptor beta chains given below trace back to one sample, sequenced in a study of T-cell reconstitution after alpha-beta-depleted transplantation in children. For TCRbeta, the library was prepared with unique molecular identifiers. Using its own MiXCR run on the PCR reads, TCRdb lists one record per CDR3 protein. Of 300,000 or so distinct CDR3 sequences listed, approximately 9.6% are singletons. The source was PBMCs from the stem cell graft donor, collected from the stem cell graft. These receptors were collected from a human donor who donated a stem cell graft to a child with SCID.

V usage is TRBV20-1 and J usage is TRBJ1-2; D not resolved. CDR1 DFQATT and CDR2 SNEGSKA come from the germline V gene (reference sequence). The CDR3 covers 14 residues. The germline V and J ends were trimmed by 2 bases and 1 base, with 11 bases remaining between them. The CDR3 is CSARWTGLNYGYTF. The CDR3 nucleotides read TGCAGTGCTAGATGGACTGGTCTTAACTATGGCTACACCTTC.

This chain links TRBV20-1 with TRBJ2-7; D remains ambiguous. This CDR3 has 13 residues. Germline-derived CDR1 and CDR2 are DFQATT and SNEGSKA (reference sequence). Trimming took off 7 bases at V and 3 bases at J, with 16 bases between the two ends. The CDR3, as DNA: TGCAGTGTCAAAGCCCCAGCGCACTACGAGCAGTACTTC. Translated: CSVKAPAHYEQYF.

This clonotype has only a few counts. The chain combines TRBV5-1 with TRBJ2-7; D remains unclear. V was cut by 4 bases and J by 2 bases, with 16 bases left in between. CDR1 is SGHRS and CDR2 is YFSETQ in the germline V gene. This CDR3 contains 15 residues. The CDR3 is CASSPPNTEAYEQYF. DNA for the CDR3: TGCGCCAGCAGCCCACCAAACACGGAAGCCTACGAGCAGTACTTC.

This clonotype occurred a few times. V gene TRBV5-1 combines with J gene TRBJ1-1; 7 bases are shared with TRBD1. The CDR3 totals 13 residues. With V trimmed by 4 bases and J by 7 bases, 7 bases remained unmatched. Germline CDR1 and CDR2: SGHRS and YFSETQ. Here the CDR3 reads CASSKGQTNEAFF. The CDR3 DNA reads as TGCGCCAGCAGCAAGGGACAGACCAATGAAGCTTTCTTT.

Only a few counts were recorded for this clonotype. The chain combines TRBV5-1 with TRBJ2-7; tentatively, D is TRBD1 or TRBD2 (5 bases each). The CDR3 runs 15 residues. The V gene lost 3 bases and the J gene lost 3 bases, with 16 bases spanning the gap. In germline, CDR1 is SGHRS, CDR2 YFSETQ. CDR3 coding DNA: TGCGCCAGCAGCTCGCTTATGGGGGACGGCTACGAGCAGTACTTC. This sequence encodes CASSSLMGDGYEQYF.

This clonotype was seen at least ten times. The rearrangement joins TRBV6-1 to TRBJ2-3; D is perhaps TRBD1 (5 bases). Between the trimmed V and J ends, which lost 5 bases and 6 bases, there was a span of 12 bases. This CDR3 contains 13 residues. Germline assignment: CDR1 MNHNS and CDR2 SASEGT. The CDR3 DNA follows: TGTGCCAGCAGTCGGCTCCCAGGGGATACGCAGTATTTT. This sequence encodes CASSRLPGDTQYF.

V usage is TRBV4-1 and J usage is TRBJ1-2; D remains unclear. Looked up from germline, CDR1 is MGHRA and CDR2 is YSYEKL. This CDR3 has 14 residues. Trimming stripped 5 bases from V and 5 bases from J, with 15 bases between. The CDR3 sequence: CASSWRWNIYGYTF. The CDR3 nucleotides are TGCGCCAGCAGCTGGCGGTGGAATATTTATGGCTACACCTTC.

The table lists this clonotype with many counts. The chain has TRBV10-3 and TRBJ2-5; no firm D call. From germline, CDR1 is ENHRY and CDR2 SYGVKD. Trimming stripped 6 bases from V and 7 bases from J, with 15 bases between. This CDR3 has 13 amino acids. CDR3 amino acids: CAIRGEVAGTQYF. The DNA for the CDR3 is TGTGCCATCAGAGGAGAGGTAGCTGGGACCCAGTACTTC.

The V gene is TRBV7-8, the J gene TRBJ2-1; weak D call: TRBD1 (7 bases). This CDR3 region has 15 residues. V dropped 7 bases and J dropped 9 bases, with 22 bases sitting between them. From germline, CDR1 is SGHVS and CDR2 FQNEAQ. For the CDR3, the DNA is TGTGCCAGCAACACAAGGAGGGGGCCACCCACTGAGCAGTTCTTC. It specifies CASNTRRGPPTEQFF.